These T cell receptor beta chains were read from a single sample in a study of control samples from healthy donors and cancer patients. TCRdb's table, derived via immunoSEQ multiplex PCR, lists solely in-frame clones and lacks some. Altogether around 29,000 clones are present, roughly 85% being singletons, with the ten largest covering roughly a fifth. The sample comprised PBMCs. The receptors originated from a man in his sixties with head and neck cancer. Both conserved end residues are part of each CDR3. A D gene is named only where the DNA matches it firmly. Only some rows state a clone size, as once, few, many or a class for expanded clones.

TGTGCCAGTGGGACGACAGGGGCCTACGGCTACACCTTC CASGTTGAYGYTF NA TRBV11-1 TRBD1 13 TRBJ1-2
TGTGCCAGCAGCTTGCCAGCCAAACGCACTAGCGGGAGCCACGGGCAGTACTTC CASSLPAKRTSGSHGQYF once TRBV7-2 TRBD2 18 TRBJ2-7
TGTGCCAGCAGCTACTCTACAGGTAATCTGTACTTC CASSYSTGNLYF NA TRBV7-9 NA 12 TRBJ2-7
TGTGCCAGCAGAGACACTAGCTCGGGCGAGCAGTACTTC CASRDTSSGEQYF NA TRBV2 NA 13 TRBJ2-7
TGTGCCAGCAGCTTAGGGTCCGACAGGCCCGGAAACACCATATATTTT CASSLGSDRPGNTIYF NA TRBV7-2 NA 16 TRBJ1-3
TGTGCCAGCAGCTTAGGGACTAGCGGGGCGGGGACCCAGTACTTC CASSLGTSGAGTQYF NA TRBV7-2 TRBD2 15 TRBJ2-5
TGCAGTGCTAGTCGCGGACTAGGGGAAGATACGCAGTATTTT CSASRGLGEDTQYF few TRBV20-1 TRBD2 14 TRBJ2-3
TGTGCCAGCAGTTTTAGCGGGACCAGCTCCTACAATGAGCAGTTCTTC CASSFSGTSSYNEQFF few TRBV27 TRBD2 16 TRBJ2-1
TGTGCCAGCAGCTTAAGTAGCGGGACGTACAATGAGCAGTTCTTC CASSLSSGTYNEQFF NA TRBV7-3 TRBD2 15 TRBJ2-1
TGTGCCAGCACCCACGGGGGAAACACCATATATTTT CASTHGGNTIYF NA TRBV3-1/TRBV3-2 NA 12 TRBJ1-3
TGTGCCATCAGTGAGGGAGGGGTTAGCACAGATACGCAGTATTTT CAISEGGVSTDTQYF NA TRBV10-3 NA 15 TRBJ2-3
TGCGCCAGCAGGGACAGCCACGAGCAGTACTTC CASRDSHEQYF few TRBV10-2 NA 11 TRBJ2-7
TGTGCCAGCAGACCGACTAGCGGGAGATCCAAAAACATTCAGTACTTC CASRPTSGRSKNIQYF NA TRBV27 TRBD2 16 TRBJ2-4
TGTGCCAGCAGCCACCTCAACTCCTACAATGAGCAGTTCTTC CASSHLNSYNEQFF NA TRBV13 NA 14 TRBJ2-1
TGTGCCAGCAGCCCCGGAATGATGGGGCTCGCAGATACGCAGTATTTT CASSPGMMGLADTQYF NA TRBV11-2 NA 16 TRBJ2-3
TGTGCCATACAGGAGATTGGCACCGGGGAGCTGTTTTTT CAIQEIGTGELFF NA TRBV25-1 NA 13 TRBJ2-2
TGTGCCAGCTGCTTGGGGATACGTTACAATGAGCAGTTCTTC CASCLGIRYNEQFF NA TRBV5-8 NA 14 TRBJ2-1
TGTGCCAGCACCTGGCGGCCGATCTCCTACAATGAGCAGTTCTTC CASTWRPISYNEQFF NA TRBV6-5 NA 15 TRBJ2-1
TGTGCCAGCAGCTTAACGGGGGGAGCCCCCACCGGGGAGCTGTTTTTT CASSLTGGAPTGELFF NA TRBV7-3 NA 16 TRBJ2-2
TGCGCCAGCAGCGGAGCGACAGGATCACCCGGGGAGCTGTTTTTT CASSGATGSPGELFF NA TRBV5-1 NA 15 TRBJ2-2
TGCGCCAGCAGCCCGGGACAGGGGATAAGAGCCAAAAACATTCAGTACTTC CASSPGQGIRAKNIQYF NA TRBV5-1 TRBD1 17 TRBJ2-4
TGTGCCAGCAGCTTAAGGCCCTACGAGCAGTACTTC CASSLRPYEQYF NA TRBV13 NA 12 TRBJ2-7
TGTGCCAGCAGCTTGGCGGGGTTATATCAGCCCCAGCATTTT CASSLAGLYQPQHF NA TRBV5-6 NA 14 TRBJ1-5
TGTGCCTGGAGTGCCGACGAAAGGGACGGTACCTGGGGGGGGGAGCTGTTTTTT CAWSADERDGTWGGELFF NA TRBV30 NA 18 TRBJ2-2
TGTGCCAGCAGCGGGGGACGTGGAGAGTGGAATGAAAAACTGTTTTTT CASSGGRGEWNEKLFF NA TRBV9 NA 16 TRBJ1-4
TGTGCCAGCAGCGTAGCAGATACGCAGTATTTT CASSVADTQYF NA TRBV9 NA 11 TRBJ2-3
TGTGCCAGCAGCCCCCATGGCGGGGCCAACACCGGGGAGCTGTTTTTT CASSPHGGANTGELFF few TRBV9 NA 16 TRBJ2-2
TGTGCCAGCAGGGGAGCGACAGGGTGGGACACTGAAGCTTTCTTT CASRGATGWDTEAFF few TRBV27 TRBD1 15 TRBJ1-1
TGTGCCAGCAGTCCCAGAACCGTGGGGGGCTACACCTTC CASSPRTVGGYTF NA TRBV27 NA 13 TRBJ1-2
TGTGCCAGCAGCTTAGTCGTTGGCCGTGAGCAGTTCTTC CASSLVVGREQFF NA TRBV11-3 NA 13 TRBJ2-1
TGCGCCAACAGCTTGGTAGAACAGGGGCTGAGCTACACCTTC CANSLVEQGLSYTF NA TRBV5-1 TRBD1 14 TRBJ1-2
TGTGCCAGCAGTTTTAGCGGGATCACCTACGAGCAGTACTTC CASSFSGITYEQYF NA TRBV28 TRBD2 14 TRBJ2-7
TGTGCCAGCAGTTCCCCCACTGGCGGGAGTCGGACCGGGGAGCTGTTTTTT CASSSPTGGSRTGELFF NA TRBV27 TRBD2 17 TRBJ2-2
TGCGCCAGCAGCTTGGCGGGGATGAACACTGAAGCTTTCTTT CASSLAGMNTEAFF once TRBV5-1 NA 14 TRBJ1-1
TGTGCCAGCAGTGTAATACCTCGAAACGAGCAGTACTTC CASSVIPRNEQYF NA TRBV27 NA 13 TRBJ2-7
TGTGCCAGCAGAAGCCCTTGGGGGCGCGAAACTGAAGCTTTCTTT CASRSPWGRETEAFF NA TRBV6-5 NA 15 TRBJ1-1
TGTGCCAGCAGTGAATTTTCGATCGAGCAGTTCTTC CASSEFSIEQFF once TRBV2 NA 12 TRBJ2-1
TGTGCCACCAGCAGAGATTCGGGGTACAATGAGCAGTTCTTC CATSRDSGYNEQFF NA TRBV15 NA 14 TRBJ2-1
TGTGCCAGCAGCTCCTTACAGGGTCCCGAGACCCAGTACTTC CASSSLQGPETQYF NA TRBV7-9 NA 14 TRBJ2-5
TGTGCCAGTAGCGGCCTAGACGGAGCAACTAATGAAAAACTGTTTTTT CASSGLDGATNEKLFF NA TRBV19 NA 16 TRBJ1-4
TGTGCCAGTAGTTTCGGGGGGTATTATCAGCCCCAGCATTTT CASSFGGYYQPQHF once TRBV28 NA 14 TRBJ1-5
TGTGCCAGCAGCTGGGGACAAGGGAATCAGCCCCAGCATTTT CASSWGQGNQPQHF NA TRBV5-6 NA 14 TRBJ1-5
TGTGCCAGCAGTGACGGGAACACCGGGGAGCTGTTTTTT CASSDGNTGELFF NA TRBV6-4 NA 13 TRBJ2-2
TGTGCCAGCAGCACTGGAGGGCTAGCGGGAGGAGATACGCAGTATTTT CASSTGGLAGGDTQYF few TRBV13 TRBD2 16 TRBJ2-3
TGTGCCAGCAGTCAAACCGGGGGAAGGGGCACTGAAGCTTTCTTT CASSQTGGRGTEAFF NA TRBV6-2/TRBV6-3 NA 15 TRBJ1-1
TGTGCCAGCAGCTTGGGACAGGGTCGCGCTGGGGCCAACGTCCTGACTTTC CASSLGQGRAGANVLTF NA TRBV5-5 TRBD1 17 TRBJ2-6
TGTGCCAGCAGCGCACACCACAACCCATGGCACAATGAGCAGTTCTTC CASSAHHNPWHNEQFF NA TRBV7-9 NA 16 TRBJ2-1
TGTGCCAGCAGTGATGGAACAGGCTCTGGAAACACCATATATTTT CASSDGTGSGNTIYF NA TRBV25-1 NA 15 TRBJ1-3
TGTGCCAGCAGTTTAGGGACAGGGGACACAGATACGCAGTATTTT CASSLGTGDTDTQYF NA TRBV28 TRBD1 15 TRBJ2-3
TGTGCCAGCAGTACAGGGTTTGGAAACACCATATATTTT CASSTGFGNTIYF few TRBV27 NA 13 TRBJ1-3
TGTGCCAGCACCTCTATGACAGACCACGAGCAGTACTTC CASTSMTDHEQYF NA TRBV3-1/TRBV3-2 NA 13 TRBJ2-7
TGTGCCAGTAAACGGGGACAGGGGCCGTGGGCTTTCTTT CASKRGQGPWAFF few TRBV19 TRBD1 13 TRBJ1-1
TGTGCCAGCAGCAGCAGGTTTTCGAACACTGAAGCTTTCTTT CASSSRFSNTEAFF NA TRBV28 NA 14 TRBJ1-1
TGCGCCAGCAGCTTGGTTTTTGCCGGGGCCCAGAATAATTCACCCCTCCACTTT CASSLVFAGAQNNSPLHF NA TRBV5-1 NA 18 TRBJ1-6
TGTGCCACAGGGAGCTTGGTCAAGGTCAACACTGAAGCTTTCTTT CATGSLVKVNTEAFF NA TRBV28 NA 15 TRBJ1-1
TGTGCCAGTAGTATAGGGCAGGGGAATAGAGATGGCTACACCTTC CASSIGQGNRDGYTF NA TRBV19 NA 15 TRBJ1-2
TGTGCCAGGAGGGTATGGGACAGGGGTTTAGTAGGTTGGTCTAATGAAAAACTGTTTTTT CARRVWDRGLVGWSNEKLFF NA TRBV19 TRBD1 20 TRBJ1-4
TGTGCCAGCAGCTTGTGGGGGGGCGGAGGCACAGATACGCAGTATTTT CASSLWGGGGTDTQYF NA TRBV5-6 NA 16 TRBJ2-3
TGTGCCAGCGGCGGGGCTAGCACAGATACGCAGTATTTT CASGGASTDTQYF few TRBV12-3/TRBV12-4 NA 13 TRBJ2-3